The T cell receptor (beta chain) described here comes from a study of blood T cell repertoires in COVID-19. V was clipped by 5 bases and J by 3 bases; unmatched bases: 2. Germline CDR1 LNHDA, CDR2 SQIVND (reference sequence). The CDR3 loop spans 13 amino acids. Original handling: Amplification of reference gene primers was used by the study to estimate nucleated cell counts. Sequenced by immunoSEQ multiplex PCR; TCRdb stores in-frame clones only, minus some. V and J calls and clone size are as listed in that table; D and trimming were resolved from the DNA. The repertoire holds about 110,000 clones, over 75% seen once, with under 3% in the top ten.

The specimen was peripheral blood. The clonotype comes from a human donor in a cohort sampled during active COVID-19. This chain links TRBV19 with TRBJ2-7; 9 nucleotides match TRBD1. The CDR3 bases are TGTGCCAGTAGTGGGACAGGGATCTACGAGCAGTACTTC. Protein product: CASSGTGIYEQYF.